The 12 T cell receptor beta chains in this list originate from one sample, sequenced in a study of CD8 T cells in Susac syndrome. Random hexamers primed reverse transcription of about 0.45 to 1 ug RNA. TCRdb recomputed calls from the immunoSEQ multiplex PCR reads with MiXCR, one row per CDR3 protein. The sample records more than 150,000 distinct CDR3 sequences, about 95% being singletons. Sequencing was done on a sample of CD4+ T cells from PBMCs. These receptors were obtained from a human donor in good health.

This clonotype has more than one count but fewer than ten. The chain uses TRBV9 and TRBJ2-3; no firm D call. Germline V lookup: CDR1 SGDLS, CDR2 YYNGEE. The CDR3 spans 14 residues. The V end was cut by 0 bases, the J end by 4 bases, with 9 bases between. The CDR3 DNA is TGTGCCAGCAGCGTAGTGGGCAGCGCAGATACGCAGTATTTT. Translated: CASSVVGSADTQYF.

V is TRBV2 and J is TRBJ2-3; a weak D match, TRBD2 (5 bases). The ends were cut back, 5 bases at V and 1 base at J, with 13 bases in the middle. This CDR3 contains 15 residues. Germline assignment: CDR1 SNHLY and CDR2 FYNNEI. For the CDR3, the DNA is TGTGCCAGCAGTCCCGACCGGGGAGGCACAGATACGCAGTATTTT. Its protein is CASSPDRGGTDTQYF.

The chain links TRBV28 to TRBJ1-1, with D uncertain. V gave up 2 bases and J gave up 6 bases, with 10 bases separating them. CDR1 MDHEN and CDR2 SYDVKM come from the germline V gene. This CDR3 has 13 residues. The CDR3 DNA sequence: TGTGCCAGCAGTTTACCGATGATGCCTGAAGCTTTCTTT. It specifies CASSLPMMPEAFF.

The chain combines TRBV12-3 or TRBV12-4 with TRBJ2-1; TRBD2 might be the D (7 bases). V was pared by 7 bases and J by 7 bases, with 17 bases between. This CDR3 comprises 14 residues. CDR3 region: CASNNGGPPNEQFF. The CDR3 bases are TGTGCCAGCAACAACGGGGGGCCTCCGAATGAGCAGTTCTTC.

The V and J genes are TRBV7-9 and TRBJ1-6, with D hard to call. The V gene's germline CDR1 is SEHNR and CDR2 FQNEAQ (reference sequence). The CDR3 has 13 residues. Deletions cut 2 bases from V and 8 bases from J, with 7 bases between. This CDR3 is CASSLSVDSPLHF. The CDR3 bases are TGTGCCAGCAGCTTATCTGTGGATTCACCCCTCCACTTT.

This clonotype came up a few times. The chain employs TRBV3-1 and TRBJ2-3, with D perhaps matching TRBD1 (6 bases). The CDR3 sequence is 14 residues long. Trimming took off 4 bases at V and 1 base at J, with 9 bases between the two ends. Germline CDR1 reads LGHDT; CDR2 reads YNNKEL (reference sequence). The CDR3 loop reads CASSRSGGTDTQYF. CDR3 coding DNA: TGTGCCAGCAGCCGCTCAGGGGGCACAGATACGCAGTATTTT.

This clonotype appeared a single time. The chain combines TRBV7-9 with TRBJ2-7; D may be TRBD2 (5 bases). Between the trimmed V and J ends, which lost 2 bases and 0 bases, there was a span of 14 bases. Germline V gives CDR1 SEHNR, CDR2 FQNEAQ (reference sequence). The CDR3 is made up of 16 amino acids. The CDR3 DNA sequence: TGTGCCAGCAGCTTACGGGGTCCCTCGGTCTCCTACGAGCAGTACTTC. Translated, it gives CASSLRGPSVSYEQYF.

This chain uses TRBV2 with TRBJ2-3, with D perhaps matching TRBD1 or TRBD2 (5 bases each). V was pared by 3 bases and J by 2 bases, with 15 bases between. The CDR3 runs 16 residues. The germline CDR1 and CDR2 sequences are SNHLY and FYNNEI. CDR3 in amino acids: CASSDLRDDPTDTQYF. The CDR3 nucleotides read TGTGCCAGCAGTGACCTTAGGGACGACCCCACAGATACGCAGTATTTT. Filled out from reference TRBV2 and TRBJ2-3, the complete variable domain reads EPEVTQTPSHQVTQMGQEVILRCVPISNHLYFYWYRQILGQKVEFLVSFYNNEISEKSEIFDDQFSVERPDGSNFTLKIRSTKLEDSAMYFCASSDLRDDPTDTQYFGPGTRLTVL.

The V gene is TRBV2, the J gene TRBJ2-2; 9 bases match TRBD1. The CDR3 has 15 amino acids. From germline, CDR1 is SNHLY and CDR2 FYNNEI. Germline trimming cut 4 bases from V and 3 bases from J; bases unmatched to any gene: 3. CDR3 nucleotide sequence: TGTGCCAGCAGTGCGGACAGGGGTCACACCGGGGAGCTGTTTTTT. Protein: CASSADRGHTGELFF.

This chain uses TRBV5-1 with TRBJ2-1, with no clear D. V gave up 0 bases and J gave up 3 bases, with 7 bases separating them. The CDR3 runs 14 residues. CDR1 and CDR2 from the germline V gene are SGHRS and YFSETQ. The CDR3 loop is CASSLGTDYNEQFF. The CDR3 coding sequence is TGCGCCAGCAGCTTGGGAACAGACTACAATGAGCAGTTCTTC. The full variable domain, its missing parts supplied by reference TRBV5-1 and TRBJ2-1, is KAGVTQTPRYLIKTRGQQVTLSCSPISGHRSVSWYQQTPGQGLQFLFEYFSETQRNKGNFPGRFSGRQFSNSRSEMNVSTLELGDSALYLCASSLGTDYNEQFFGPGTRLTVL.

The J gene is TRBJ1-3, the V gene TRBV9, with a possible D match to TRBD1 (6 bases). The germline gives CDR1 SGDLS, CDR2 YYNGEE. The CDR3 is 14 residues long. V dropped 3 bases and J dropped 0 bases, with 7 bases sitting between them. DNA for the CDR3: TGTGCCAGCAGCGGACAGGTCTCTGGAAACACCATATATTTT. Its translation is CASSGQVSGNTIYF.

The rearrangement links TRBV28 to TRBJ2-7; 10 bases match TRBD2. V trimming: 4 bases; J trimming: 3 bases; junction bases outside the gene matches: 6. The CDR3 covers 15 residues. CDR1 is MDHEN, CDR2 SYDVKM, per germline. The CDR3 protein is CASSSSSGGYYEQYF. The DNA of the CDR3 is TGTGCCAGCAGTTCTTCTAGCGGGGGCTACTACGAGCAGTACTTC.